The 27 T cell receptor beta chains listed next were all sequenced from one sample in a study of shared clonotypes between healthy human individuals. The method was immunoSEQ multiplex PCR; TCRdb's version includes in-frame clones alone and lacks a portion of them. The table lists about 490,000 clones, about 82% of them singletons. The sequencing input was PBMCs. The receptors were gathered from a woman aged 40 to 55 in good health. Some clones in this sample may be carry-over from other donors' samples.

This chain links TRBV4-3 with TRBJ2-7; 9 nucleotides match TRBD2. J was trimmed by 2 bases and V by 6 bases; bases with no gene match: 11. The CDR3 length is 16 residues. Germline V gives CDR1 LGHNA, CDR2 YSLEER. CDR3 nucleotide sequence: TGCGCCAGCAGTCTAATAGCGGGAGTGACCGCCTACGAGCAGTACTTC. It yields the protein CASSLIAGVTAYEQYF.

The DNA for the CDR3 is TGTGCCAGCAGTTTAGGACAGGGAAATGAAAAACTGTTTTTT. Encoded protein: CASSLGQGNEKLFF. V usage is TRBV28 and J usage is TRBJ1-4, with TRBD1 matching over 8 bases. Germline-derived CDR1 and CDR2 are MDHEN and SYDVKM. Germline trimming cut 2 bases from V and 5 bases from J; bases unmatched to any gene: 1. The CDR3 totals 14 residues. Full variable domain (remainder filled in from reference TRBV28 and TRBJ1-4): DVKVTQSSRYLVKRTGEKVFLECVQDMDHENMFWYRQDPGLGLRLIYFSYDVKMKEKGDIPEGYSVSREKKERFSLILESASTNQTSMYLCASSLGQGNEKLFFGSGTQLSVL.

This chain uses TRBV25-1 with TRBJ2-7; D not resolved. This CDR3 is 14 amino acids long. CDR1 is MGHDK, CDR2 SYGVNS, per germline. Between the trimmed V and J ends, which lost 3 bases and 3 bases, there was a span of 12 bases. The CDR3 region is CASSETGRRYEQYF. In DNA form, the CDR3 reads TGTGCCAGCAGTGAGACCGGTAGGCGCTACGAGCAGTACTTC.

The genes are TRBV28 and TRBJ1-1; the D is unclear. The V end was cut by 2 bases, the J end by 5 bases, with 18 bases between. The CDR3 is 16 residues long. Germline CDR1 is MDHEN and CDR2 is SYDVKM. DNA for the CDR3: TGTGCCAGCAGTTTAAGAATCCGGGGTGGTAAAACTGAAGCTTTCTTT. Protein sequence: CASSLRIRGGKTEAFF.

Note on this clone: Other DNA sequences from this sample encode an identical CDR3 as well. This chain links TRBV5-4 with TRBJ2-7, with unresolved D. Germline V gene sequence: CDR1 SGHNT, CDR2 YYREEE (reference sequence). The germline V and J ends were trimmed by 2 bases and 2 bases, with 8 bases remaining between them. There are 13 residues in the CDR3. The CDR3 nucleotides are TGTGCCAGCAGCTTTCCGGGTCCCTACGAGCAGTACTTC. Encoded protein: CASSFPGPYEQYF.

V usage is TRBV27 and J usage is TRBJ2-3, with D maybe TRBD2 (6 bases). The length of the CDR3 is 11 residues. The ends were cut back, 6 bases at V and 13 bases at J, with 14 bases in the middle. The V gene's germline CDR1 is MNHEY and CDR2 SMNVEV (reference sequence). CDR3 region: CASRREAAEYF. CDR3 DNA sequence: TGTGCCAGCAGAAGGGAGGCTGCGGAGTATTTT.

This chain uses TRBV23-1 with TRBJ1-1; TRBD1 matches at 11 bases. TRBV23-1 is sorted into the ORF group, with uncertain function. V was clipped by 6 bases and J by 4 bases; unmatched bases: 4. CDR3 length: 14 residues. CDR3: CASSPGTGGTEAFF. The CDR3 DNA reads TGCGCCAGCAGCCCCGGGACAGGGGGCACTGAAGCTTTCTTT.

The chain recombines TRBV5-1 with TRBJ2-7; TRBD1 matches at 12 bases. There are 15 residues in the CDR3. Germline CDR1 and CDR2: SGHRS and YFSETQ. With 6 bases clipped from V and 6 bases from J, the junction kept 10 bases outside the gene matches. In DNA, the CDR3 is TGCGCCAGCAAACTAGGGACAGGGGGCCGCTCCGAGCAGTACTTC. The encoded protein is CASKLGTGGRSEQYF.

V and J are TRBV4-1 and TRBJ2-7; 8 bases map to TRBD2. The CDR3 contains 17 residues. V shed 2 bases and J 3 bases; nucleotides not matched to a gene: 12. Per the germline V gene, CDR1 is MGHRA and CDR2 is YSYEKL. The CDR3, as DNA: TGCGCCAGCAGCCAAAGATCAAACGTAGCGGGGAACTACGAGCAGTACTTC. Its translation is CASSQRSNVAGNYEQYF.

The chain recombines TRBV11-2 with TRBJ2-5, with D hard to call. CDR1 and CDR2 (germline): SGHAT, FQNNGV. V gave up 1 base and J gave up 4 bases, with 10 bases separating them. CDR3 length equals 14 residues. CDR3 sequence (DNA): TGTGCCAGCAGCTTAGGGCTTCGGTCAGAGACCCAGTACTTC. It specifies CASSLGLRSETQYF.

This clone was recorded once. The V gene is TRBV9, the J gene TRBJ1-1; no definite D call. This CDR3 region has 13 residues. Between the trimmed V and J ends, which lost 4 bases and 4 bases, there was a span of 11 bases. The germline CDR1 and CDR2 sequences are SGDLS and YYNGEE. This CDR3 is CASSLTRSTEAFF. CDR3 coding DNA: TGTGCCAGCAGCCTGACTAGGAGCACTGAAGCTTTCTTT.

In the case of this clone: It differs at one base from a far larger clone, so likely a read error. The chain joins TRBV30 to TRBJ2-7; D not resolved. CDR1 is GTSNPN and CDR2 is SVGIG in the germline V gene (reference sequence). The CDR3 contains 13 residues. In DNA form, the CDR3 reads TGTGCCCGGAGTATGCCGGCGGAGCCGTTTGCGTACTTC. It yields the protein CARSMPAEPFAYF.

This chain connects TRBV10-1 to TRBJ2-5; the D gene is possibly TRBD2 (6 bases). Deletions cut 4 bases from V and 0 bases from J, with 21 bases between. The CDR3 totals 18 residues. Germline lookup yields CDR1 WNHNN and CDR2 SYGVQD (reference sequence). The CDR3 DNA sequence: TGCGCCAGCAGTGGCCCCAGAGTTCTAGCGCGAAACCAAGAGACCCAGTACTTC. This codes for CASSGPRVLARNQETQYF.

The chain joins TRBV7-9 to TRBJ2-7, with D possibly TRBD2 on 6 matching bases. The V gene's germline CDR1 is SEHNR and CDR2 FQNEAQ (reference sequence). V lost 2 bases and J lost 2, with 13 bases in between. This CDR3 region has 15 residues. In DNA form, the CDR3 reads TGTGCCAGCAGCTTAAAGGCGGGACCTACCTACGAGCAGTACTTC. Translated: CASSLKAGPTYEQYF.

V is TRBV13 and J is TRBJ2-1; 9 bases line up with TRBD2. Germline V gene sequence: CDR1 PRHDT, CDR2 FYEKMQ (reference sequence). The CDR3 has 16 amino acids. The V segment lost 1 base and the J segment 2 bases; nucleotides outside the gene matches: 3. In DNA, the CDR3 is TGTGCCAGCAGCTTAGTAGCGGGAGACCCCTACAATGAGCAGTTCTTC. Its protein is CASSLVAGDPYNEQFF.

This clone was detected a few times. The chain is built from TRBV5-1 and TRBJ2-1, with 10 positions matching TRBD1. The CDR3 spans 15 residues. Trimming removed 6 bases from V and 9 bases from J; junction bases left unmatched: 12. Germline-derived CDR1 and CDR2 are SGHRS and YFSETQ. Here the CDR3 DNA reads TGCGCCAGCATCGACAGGGGGCGCGGTAGAGGTGAGCAGTTCTTC. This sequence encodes CASIDRGRGRGEQFF.

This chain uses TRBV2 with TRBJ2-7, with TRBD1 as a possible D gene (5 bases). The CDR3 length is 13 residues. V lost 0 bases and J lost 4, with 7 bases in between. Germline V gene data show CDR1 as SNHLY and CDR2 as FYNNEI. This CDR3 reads CASSEAGVYEQYF. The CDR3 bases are TGTGCCAGCAGTGAAGCAGGGGTTTACGAGCAGTACTTC.

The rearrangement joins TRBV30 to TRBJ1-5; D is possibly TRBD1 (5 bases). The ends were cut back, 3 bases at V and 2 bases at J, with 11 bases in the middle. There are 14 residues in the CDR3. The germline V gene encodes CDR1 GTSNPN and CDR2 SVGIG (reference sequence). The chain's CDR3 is CAWSGGGGNQPQHF. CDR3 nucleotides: TGTGCCTGGAGCGGCGGAGGGGGCAATCAGCCCCAGCATTTT.

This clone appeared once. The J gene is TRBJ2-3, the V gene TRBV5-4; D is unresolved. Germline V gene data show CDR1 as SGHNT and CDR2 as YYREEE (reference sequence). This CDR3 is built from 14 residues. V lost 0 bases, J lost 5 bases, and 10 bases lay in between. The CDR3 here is CASSLGTAQDTQYF. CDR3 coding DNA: TGTGCCAGCAGCTTGGGGACCGCCCAAGATACGCAGTATTTT.

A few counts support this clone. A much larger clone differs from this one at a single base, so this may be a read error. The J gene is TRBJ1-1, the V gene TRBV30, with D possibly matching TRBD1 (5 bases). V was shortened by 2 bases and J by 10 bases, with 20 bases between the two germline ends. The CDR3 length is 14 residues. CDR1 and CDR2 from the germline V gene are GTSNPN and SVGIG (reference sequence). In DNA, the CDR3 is TGTGCCTGGAGTCCCATAAGGGGCACAGCTGGAGCTTTCTTT. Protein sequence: CAWSPIRGTAGAFF.

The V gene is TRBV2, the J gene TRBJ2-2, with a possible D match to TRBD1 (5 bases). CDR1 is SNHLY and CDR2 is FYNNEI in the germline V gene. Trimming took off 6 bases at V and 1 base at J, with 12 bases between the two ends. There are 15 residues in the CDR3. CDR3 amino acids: CASSASGQNTGELFF. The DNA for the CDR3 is TGTGCCAGCAGCGCATCAGGACAGAACACCGGGGAGCTGTTTTTT.

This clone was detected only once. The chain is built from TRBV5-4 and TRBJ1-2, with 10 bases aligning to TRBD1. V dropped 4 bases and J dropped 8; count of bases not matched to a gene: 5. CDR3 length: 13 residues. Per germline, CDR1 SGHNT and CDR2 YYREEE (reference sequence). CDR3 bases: TGTGCCAGCAGCGGGACAGGGGTGGGAGGCTACACCTTC. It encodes CASSGTGVGGYTF.

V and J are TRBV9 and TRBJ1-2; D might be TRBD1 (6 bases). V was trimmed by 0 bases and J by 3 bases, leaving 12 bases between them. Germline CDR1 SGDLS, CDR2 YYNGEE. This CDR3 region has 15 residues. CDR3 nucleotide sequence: TGTGCCAGCAGCGTAGTAGGACAGATGGACTATGGCTACACCTTC. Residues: CASSVVGQMDYGYTF.

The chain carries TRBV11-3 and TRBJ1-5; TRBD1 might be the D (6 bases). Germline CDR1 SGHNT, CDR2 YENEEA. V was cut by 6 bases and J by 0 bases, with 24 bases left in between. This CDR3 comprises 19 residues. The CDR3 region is CASRVQGPKEVYSNQPQHF. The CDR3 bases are TGTGCCAGCAGGGTACAGGGTCCCAAAGAAGTCTATAGCAATCAGCCCCAGCATTTT.

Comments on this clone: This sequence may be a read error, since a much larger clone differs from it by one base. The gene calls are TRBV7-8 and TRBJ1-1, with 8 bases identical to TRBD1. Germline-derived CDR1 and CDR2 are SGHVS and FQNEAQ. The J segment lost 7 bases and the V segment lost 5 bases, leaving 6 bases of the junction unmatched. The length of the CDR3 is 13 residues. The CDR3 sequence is CASSRDRLVEAFF. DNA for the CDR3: TGTGCCAGCAGCCGGGACAGGCTGGTTGAAGCTTTCTTT.

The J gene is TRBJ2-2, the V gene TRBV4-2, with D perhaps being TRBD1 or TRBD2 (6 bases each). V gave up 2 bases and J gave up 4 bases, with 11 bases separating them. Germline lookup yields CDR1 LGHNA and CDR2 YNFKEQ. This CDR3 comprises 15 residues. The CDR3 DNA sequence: TGTGCCAGCAGCCAAACACAGGGAGGCACCGGGGAGCTGTTTTTT. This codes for CASSQTQGGTGELFF.

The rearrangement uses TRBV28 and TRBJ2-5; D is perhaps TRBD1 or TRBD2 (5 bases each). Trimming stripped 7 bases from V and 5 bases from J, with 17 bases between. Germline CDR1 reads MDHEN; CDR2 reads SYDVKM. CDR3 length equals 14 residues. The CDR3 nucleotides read TGTGCCAGCACCCCGGGACGGATGTGGGAGACCCAGTACTTC. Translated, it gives CASTPGRMWETQYF.